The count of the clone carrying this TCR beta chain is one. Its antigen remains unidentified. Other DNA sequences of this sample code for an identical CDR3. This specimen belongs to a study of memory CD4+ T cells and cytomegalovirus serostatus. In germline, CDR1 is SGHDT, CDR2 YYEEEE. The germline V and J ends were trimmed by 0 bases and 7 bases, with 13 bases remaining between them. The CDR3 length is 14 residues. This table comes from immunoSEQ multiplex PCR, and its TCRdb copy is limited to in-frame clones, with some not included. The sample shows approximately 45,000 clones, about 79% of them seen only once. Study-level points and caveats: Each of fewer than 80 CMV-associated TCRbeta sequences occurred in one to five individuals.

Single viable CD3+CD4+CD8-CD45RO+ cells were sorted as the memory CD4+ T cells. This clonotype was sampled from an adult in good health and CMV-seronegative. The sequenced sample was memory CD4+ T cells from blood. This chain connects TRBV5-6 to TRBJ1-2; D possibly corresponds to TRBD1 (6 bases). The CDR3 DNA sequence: TGTGCCAGCAGCTTGGTTCGGGGGGCTTCTGGCTACACCTTC. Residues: CASSLVRGASGYTF.